The 5 T cell receptor beta chains below come from one sample, sequenced in a study of T cells in Graves' hyperthyroidism and ophthalmopathy. Researchers took RNA transcripts and amplified the TCR beta CDR3 regions from them. Initially, a first-round RT-PCR of the TCR CDR3 employed the HTBI primer set. TCRdb re-analysed the multiplex PCR reads in MiXCR, keeping a single row per CDR3 protein. This table holds under 550,000 distinct CDR3 sequences, nearly 20% found once. The sequencing sample was made of blood. These receptors were collected from a man aged 35-49 years with Graves' ophthalmopathy.

In its sample, this clonotype was seen many times. The V call is TRBV2, the J call TRBJ2-1; TRBD1 aligns across 9 bases. V shed 7 bases and J 7 bases; nucleotides not matched to a gene: 5. Germline CDR1 and CDR2: SNHLY and FYNNEI. CDR3 size: 13 residues. CDR3 amino acids: CASTGTGTNEQFF. The CDR3 DNA reads TGTGCCAGCACTGGGACAGGGACGAATGAGCAGTTCTTC.

V gene TRBV9 combines with J gene TRBJ2-4, with a possible D match to TRBD2 (5 bases). This CDR3 has 15 residues. The germline V and J ends were trimmed by 0 bases and 3 bases, with 10 bases remaining between them. Germline V gives CDR1 SGDLS, CDR2 YYNGEE. As DNA, the CDR3 is TGTGCCAGCAGCGTAGGAGGGTTGGGCAAAAACATTCAGTACTTC. Translating it yields CASSVGGLGKNIQYF.

This clonotype has ten or more counts. The J gene is TRBJ2-3, the V gene TRBV3-1; the match to TRBD1 covers 8 bases. Trimming removed 1 base from V and 6 bases from J; junction bases left unmatched: 3. The CDR3 consists of 14 residues. CDR1 is LGHDT and CDR2 is YNNKEL in the germline V gene (reference sequence). CDR3 coding DNA: TGTGCCAGCAGCCAAGGGAACAGGGGGGATACGCAGTATTTT. Protein: CASSQGNRGDTQYF.

This clonotype has ten or more counts. This sequence joins TRBV2 and TRBJ1-4, with 9 nucleotides matching TRBD1. Germline CDR1 reads SNHLY; CDR2 reads FYNNEI. V lost 6 bases to trimming and J lost 7 bases; unmatched junction nucleotides: 9. The CDR3 is 15 residues long. In nucleotides, the CDR3 is TGTGCCAGCAGCCAGCGGACAGGGGAGACTGAAAAACTGTTTTTT. Translated, it gives CASSQRTGETEKLFF.

This clonotype was seen a few times. This chain links TRBV6-2 or TRBV6-3 with TRBJ2-7, with a tentative D call TRBD2 (6 bases). The CDR3 is made up of 15 amino acids. V lost 5 bases to trimming and J lost 6 bases, with 20 bases between them. The V gene's germline CDR1 is MNHEY and CDR2 SVGEGT. CDR3 in amino acids: CASSIDGTNGGEQYF. In DNA, the CDR3 is TGTGCCAGCAGTATCGACGGGACCAACGGGGGCGAGCAGTACTTC.